This entry features one TCR beta chain sequence. Its antigen has not been determined. Base qualities are not at hand, and no much larger clone is one base apart. Genomic DNA was extracted from sorted cells for sequencing of the TCRbeta CDR3 region. The immunoSEQ Assay was used to sequence the TCRbeta CDR3 regions. In TCRdb, the immuneACCESS table is reduced to in-frame sequences with V and J assigned. These tables do not hold every clone; where another copy was compared, an unresolved V gene accounts for under half, and the others remain unexplained. The sample has fewer than 70,000 clones on record, around four fifths of them singletons. Around 3.3% of the sample goes to the ten largest clones. The data stem from a study of OX40 agonist ivuxolimab in advanced cancers. General notes on the study: Ivuxolimab was an agonistic, fully human IgG2 monoclonal antibody directed against OX40 (CD134), a costimulatory receptor. Intravenous ivuxolimab was administered to patients every 2 weeks at six dose levels: 0.01, 0.1, 0.3, 1.5, 3 and 10 mg/kg. Of the approximately 50 dose-escalation patients, hepatocellular carcinoma was present in about 20, melanoma in approximately 15, renal cell carcinoma in 9 and head and neck cancer in 9. In the dose-escalation cohort, nearly 85% of patients were male, and the mean age was 60 years with a range of roughly 20 to 79. Prior anti-PD-1, anti-PD-L1 or anti-CTLA-4 therapy was permitted, and 40% of dose-escalation patients had received checkpoint inhibitors. Partial responses occurred in three dose-escalation patients, of whom one had hepatocellular carcinoma and two had cutaneous melanoma. Peripheral TCRbeta sequencing was intended to test whether TCR sequence diversity was altered and clonal T-cell expansion was caused by ivuxolimab. The monotherapy dose-escalation portion (N ≈ 52 patients) of the phase I ivuxolimab trial is reported in the paper. Beyond this particular receptor, the publication reports: Partial responders in the 0.1-3.0 mg/kg groups had among the lowest normalized peripheral clonal expansion, especially among CD8+ T cells. After ivuxolimab, expanded clones were on average more numerous among CD8+ T cells than among CD4+ T cells. Low levels of normalized T-cell clonal expansion were also seen in some patients who did not respond. Clonal expansion of both CD4+ and CD8+ blood T cells was observed from baseline to week 6 at doses 0.1 to 3.0 mg/kg. The antigen specificity of the clonally expanded peripheral T cells was not determined.

V is cut by 4 bases and J by 3 bases, and the space between the germline ends is 13 bases. The CDR3 covers 14 residues, taking in both the cysteine and the phenylalanine. Only CDR3 DNA remains: 42 bases, in frame from the first base. CDR1 SGHRS and CDR2 YFSETQ were looked up in the germline V gene. Patients with a history of autoimmune disease or receiving systemic immunosuppression were excluded from the trial. In every dose cohort, peripheral blood was drawn for TCR sequencing at baseline, cycle 4 day 1, and cycle 7 day 1. The samples were taken from a phase I, first-in-human, multicenter, open-label dose-escalation trial of ivuxolimab. Adults with locally advanced or metastatic head and neck squamous cell, hepatocellular, melanoma or renal cell carcinoma were enrolled in the trial. Before TCR sequencing, CD4+ and CD8+ T cells were separately sorted from peripheral blood.

Here the chain combines TRBV5-1 and TRBJ1-2; a tentative D match to TRBD1 spans 5 bases. Sample: CD4+ or CD8+ T cells sorted from blood, taken in a trial of the OX40 agonist ivuxolimab. The sequence derives from an adult with an advanced solid tumor such as melanoma, head and neck, liver or kidney cancer. In nucleotides, the sequence is TGCGCCAGCAGCCCGGCGGGGGTAGACTATGGCTACACCTTC. Its translation reads: CASSPAGVDYGYTF.